This TCR beta chain was recovered during a study of T cell repertoires in cytomegalovirus infection. TCRdb passed the reads through MiXCR, listing each CDR3 protein once. The sample contains 350,000 to 450,000 distinct CDR3 sequences, around 18% of which appear only once. The sample holds a few counts of this clonotype. The sequenced sample was PBMCs. This TCR was recovered from a human donor in good health (CMV status not recorded). Some clones in this sample may be carry-over from other donors' samples.

The CDR3 sequence is CAISEPPGELFF. The DNA of the CDR3 is TGTGCCATCAGTGAGCCGCCCGGGGAGCTGTTTTTT. This sequence joins TRBV10-3 and TRBJ2-2; no reliable D call. Trimming removed 2 bases at V and 6 bases at J, with 4 bases between. The CDR3 covers 12 residues. CDR1 is ENHRY, CDR2 SYGVKD, per germline.